Following are 10 T cell receptor beta chains from one sample sequenced in a study of T cell changes during pregnancy in multiple sclerosis. Sequenced by immunoSEQ multiplex PCR; TCRdb stores in-frame clones only, minus some. The top ten hold 0.4% to 0.6% of the sample, which has around 79,000 clones, under 95% seen once. The sequencing here drew on CD4+ T cells from peripheral blood mononuclear cells, taken in the second trimester of pregnancy. All receptors come from a female donor with multiple sclerosis, enrolled in a pregnancy study.

V is TRBV5-4 and J is TRBJ1-1; TRBD1 matches at 7 bases. Germline CDR1 is SGHNT and CDR2 is YYREEE (reference sequence). The V gene end was trimmed by 2 bases and the J gene end by 5 bases; junction bases not matched to a gene: 12. CDR3 size: 16 residues. CDR3 amino acids: CASSFGGGDQGTEAFF. Here the CDR3 DNA reads TGTGCCAGCAGCTTCGGAGGGGGCGATCAAGGGACTGAAGCTTTCTTT. Together with reference TRBV5-4 and TRBJ1-1, the CDR3 gives the full variable domain: ETGVTQSPTHLIKTRGQQVTLRCSSQSGHNTVSWYQQALGQGPQFIFQYYREEENGRGNFPPRFSGLQFPNYSSELNVNALELDDSALYLCASSFGGGDQGTEAFFGQGTRLTVV.

This clone has just one count. Other DNA sequences within the sample encode an identical CDR3. The chain employs TRBV29-1 and TRBJ2-7; 7 bases map to TRBD1. CDR3 length: 12 residues. The ends lost 5 bases at V and 2 bases at J; junction bases unmatched: 3. The germline V gene has CDR1 SQVTM and CDR2 ANQGSEA. In nucleotides, the CDR3 is TGCAGCGTTAAAGGGACAGCCTACGAGCAGTACTTC. Translation: CSVKGTAYEQYF.

The V call is TRBV7-9, the J call TRBJ2-7; 11 bases fit TRBD2. CDR1 is SEHNR, CDR2 FQNEAQ, per germline (reference sequence). J lost 3 bases, V lost 6 bases, and 4 bases had no gene match. This CDR3 region has 14 residues. As DNA, the CDR3 is TGTGCCAGCAGAGAACTAGCGGGAGTCTACGAGCAGTACTTC. Amino acids: CASRELAGVYEQYF.

The chain joins TRBV11-3 to TRBJ1-1, with 9 bases aligning to TRBD1. The length of the CDR3 is 14 residues. The germline CDR1 and CDR2 sequences are SGHNT and YENEEA. The ends lost 5 bases at V and 1 base at J; junction bases unmatched: 2. In DNA form, the CDR3 reads TGTGCCAGCAGCGGGGACAGGGAGAACACTGAAGCTTTCTTT. Its translation: CASSGDRENTEAFF.

The V call is TRBV7-6, the J call TRBJ1-1; D is ambiguous. Trimming removed 2 bases at V and 0 bases at J, with 7 bases between. The CDR3 is 14 residues long. Germline lookup yields CDR1 SGHVS and CDR2 FNYEAQ. The CDR3 coding sequence is TGTGCCAGCAGCTTACAGGATATGAACACTGAAGCTTTCTTT. The encoded protein is CASSLQDMNTEAFF.

This clone was picked up one time. The chain couples TRBV19 to TRBJ1-3; perhaps TRBD1 as D (5 bases). Per germline, CDR1 LNHDA and CDR2 SQIVND (reference sequence). Trimming stripped 3 bases from V and 4 bases from J, with 7 bases between. The CDR3 is 13 amino acids. This CDR3 is CASSIGGGNTIYF. The CDR3 DNA is TGTGCCAGTAGTATCGGGGGAGGAAACACCATATATTTT.

The chain couples TRBV19 to TRBJ2-3; D might be TRBD1 (6 bases). Looked up from germline, CDR1 is LNHDA and CDR2 is SQIVND (reference sequence). This CDR3 comprises 14 residues. V lost 5 bases, J lost 4 bases, and 13 bases lay in between. The CDR3 DNA reads TGTGCCAGTAGTCCGGGCAGGGGACCAGATACGCAGTATTTT. This sequence encodes CASSPGRGPDTQYF.

V gene TRBV28 combines with J gene TRBJ1-1; 8 nucleotides align to TRBD1. CDR3 length equals 15 residues. V gave up 3 bases and J gave up 4 bases; unmatched junction bases: 7. Germline assignment: CDR1 MDHEN and CDR2 SYDVKM. This CDR3 is CASSLGGQDGTEAFF. CDR3 nucleotides: TGTGCCAGCAGTTTGGGGGGACAGGATGGCACTGAAGCTTTCTTT.

The chain employs TRBV4-1 and TRBJ2-7; 14 bases map to TRBD2. Germline assignment: CDR1 MGHRA and CDR2 YSYEKL. With 0 bases clipped from V and 1 base from J, the junction kept 5 bases outside the gene matches. This CDR3 spans 18 amino acids. The chain's CDR3 is CASSQDKGLAGASYEQYF. The CDR3 DNA sequence: TGCGCCAGCAGCCAAGATAAGGGACTAGCGGGAGCATCCTACGAGCAGTACTTC.

The gene calls are TRBV13 and TRBJ2-7; TRBD1 might be the D (6 bases). Trimming left V 8 bases short and J 1 base short, with 9 bases between. The CDR3 consists of 12 residues. Germline V gene sequence: CDR1 PRHDT, CDR2 FYEKMQ (reference sequence). The CDR3 sequence is CASGQSSYEQYF. In DNA form, the CDR3 reads TGTGCCAGCGGACAGTCGTCCTACGAGCAGTACTTC.